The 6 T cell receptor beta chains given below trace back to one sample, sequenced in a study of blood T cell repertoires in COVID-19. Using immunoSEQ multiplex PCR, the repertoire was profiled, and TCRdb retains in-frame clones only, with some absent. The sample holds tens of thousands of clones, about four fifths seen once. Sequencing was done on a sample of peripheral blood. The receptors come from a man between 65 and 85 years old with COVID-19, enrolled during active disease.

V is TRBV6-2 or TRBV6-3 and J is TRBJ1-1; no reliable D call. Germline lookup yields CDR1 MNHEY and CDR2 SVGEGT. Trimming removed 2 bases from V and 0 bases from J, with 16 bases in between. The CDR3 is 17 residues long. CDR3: CASSYRGGFSVNTEAFF. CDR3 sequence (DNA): TGTGCCAGCAGTTACCGGGGTGGGTTCAGCGTGAACACTGAAGCTTTCTTT.

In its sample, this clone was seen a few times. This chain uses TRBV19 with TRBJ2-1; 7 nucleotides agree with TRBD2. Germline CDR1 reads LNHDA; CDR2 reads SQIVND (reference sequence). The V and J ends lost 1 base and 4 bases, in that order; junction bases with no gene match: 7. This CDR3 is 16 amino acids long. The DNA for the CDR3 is TGTGCCAGTAGTATAGTTGGCGGGAGTGGGTACAATGAGCAGTTCTTC. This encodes CASSIVGGSGYNEQFF.

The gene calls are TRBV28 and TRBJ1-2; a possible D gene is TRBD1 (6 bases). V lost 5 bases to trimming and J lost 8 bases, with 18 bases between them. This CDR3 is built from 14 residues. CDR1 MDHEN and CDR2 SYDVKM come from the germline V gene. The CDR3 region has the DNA TGTGCCAGCAGTCCGCCTTTCGGGACACAGGGCTACACCTTC. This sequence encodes CASSPPFGTQGYTF.

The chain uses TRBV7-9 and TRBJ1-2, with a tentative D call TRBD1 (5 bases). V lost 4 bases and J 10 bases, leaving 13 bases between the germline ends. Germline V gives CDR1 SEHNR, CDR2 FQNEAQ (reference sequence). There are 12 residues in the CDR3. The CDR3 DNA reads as TGTGCCAGCAGCTCGGACACGCCGAACTACACCTTC. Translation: CASSSDTPNYTF.

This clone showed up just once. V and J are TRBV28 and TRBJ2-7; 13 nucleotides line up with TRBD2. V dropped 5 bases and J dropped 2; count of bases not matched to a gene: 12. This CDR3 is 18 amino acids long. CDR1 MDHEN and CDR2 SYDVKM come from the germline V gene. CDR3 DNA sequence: TGTGCCAGCAGTCAACTAGCGGGAGGGCCGGGCGAAGCCTACGAGCAGTACTTC. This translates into CASSQLAGGPGEAYEQYF.

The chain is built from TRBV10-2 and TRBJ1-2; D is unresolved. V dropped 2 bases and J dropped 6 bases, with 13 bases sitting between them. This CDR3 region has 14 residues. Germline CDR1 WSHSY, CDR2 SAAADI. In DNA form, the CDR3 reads TGCGCCAGCAGTGAGGCGCTCCTGTTGAATGGCTACACCTTC. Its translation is CASSEALLLNGYTF.